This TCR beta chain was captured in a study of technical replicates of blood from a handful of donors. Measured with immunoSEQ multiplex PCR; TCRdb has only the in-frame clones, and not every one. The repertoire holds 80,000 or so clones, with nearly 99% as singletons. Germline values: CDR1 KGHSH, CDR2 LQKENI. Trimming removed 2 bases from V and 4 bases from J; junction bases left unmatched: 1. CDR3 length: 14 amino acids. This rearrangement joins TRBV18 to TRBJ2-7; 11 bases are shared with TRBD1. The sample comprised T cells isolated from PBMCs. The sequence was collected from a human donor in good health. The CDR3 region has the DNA TGTGCCAGCTCACCAGGACAGGGGGCATACGAGCAGTACTTC. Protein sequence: CASSPGQGAYEQYF.